This T cell receptor (beta chain) is drawn from a study of shared clonotypes between healthy human individuals. Findings and caveats of the study: Clonotypes not shared had lower generation probabilities than those common to all four donors.

On this clone itself: Its antigen is not identified.

CD45RO-negative cells were positively selected for CCR7, leaving out terminally differentiated effector memory CD45RA+ cells. CDR1 is GTSNPN, CDR2 SVGIG, per germline (reference sequence). V shed 8 bases and J shed 5 bases, with 13 bases lying between them. This CDR3 has 11 residues. The authors ran the assay at deep level. In the source study's methods: In the immunoSEQ data, sequences were junction-only and lacked quality scores, so filtering differed. The table came from immunoSEQ multiplex PCR; TCRdb's copy has only in-frame clones and leaves some out. V and J calls and clone size are copied from that table; D and trimming were computed from the DNA. In the table there are approximately 2,000,000 clones, 90% to 95% of which are singletons.

The sequenced material came from naive CD8+ T cells from PBMCs. The TCR originated in a young man in good health. Some clones in this sample may be carry-over from other donors' samples. This sequence joins TRBV30 and TRBJ2-7, with D perhaps TRBD2 (6 bases). The CDR3 nucleotides are TGTGCCCGGGGGTGGCGGAACGAGCAGTACTTC. It specifies CARGWRNEQYF.